The TCR beta chain described here comes from a study of T cell responses to AZD1222 COVID-19 vaccine. TCRdb keeps only in-frame clones here, not all; method: immunoSEQ multiplex PCR. This table has 150,000 to 160,000 clones, about 88% appearing once. The V gene's germline CDR1 is SGHDN and CDR2 FVKESK. V shed 4 bases, J shed 4 bases, and the junction held 13 bases outside the gene matches. This CDR3 is 16 amino acids long. The sample in question was peripheral blood, obtained on day 0 of AZD1222 vaccination. The V call is TRBV14, the J call TRBJ2-7, with 7 positions matching TRBD1. The clonotype was recovered from an adult in good health. The CDR3 nucleotides read TGTGCCAGCAGCCCCTCCCTCGGGACAGCGGCGTACGAGCAGTACTTC. Amino acids: CASSPSLGTAAYEQYF.